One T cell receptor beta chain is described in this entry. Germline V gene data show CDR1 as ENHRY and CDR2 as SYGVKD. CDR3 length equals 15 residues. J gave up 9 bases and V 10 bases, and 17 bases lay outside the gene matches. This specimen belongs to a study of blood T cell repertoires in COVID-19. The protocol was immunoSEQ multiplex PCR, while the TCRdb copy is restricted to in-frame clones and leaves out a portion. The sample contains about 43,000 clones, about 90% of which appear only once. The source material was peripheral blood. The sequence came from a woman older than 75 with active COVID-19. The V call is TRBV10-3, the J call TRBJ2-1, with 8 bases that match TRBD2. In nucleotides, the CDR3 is TGTGCCACCCAACCCGGGACTAGAGGGTCGGGTGAGCAGTTCTTC. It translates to CATQPGTRGSGEQFF.